The 14 T cell receptor beta chains listed next were all sequenced from one sample in a study of response to subunit inactivated influenza vaccine. MiXCR, run by TCRdb on the RT-PCR reads, gives a single entry per CDR3 protein. The table includes hundreds of thousands of distinct CDR3 sequences, about a fifth detected once. Here the sequenced sample was PBMCs from blood, taken roughly 5 days after vaccination. Source of these receptors: a man aged 45-60 years who received an inactivated influenza vaccine.

V gene TRBV5-1 combines with J gene TRBJ1-6, with 12 bases matching TRBD1. CDR3 length: 17 amino acids. V lost 0 bases to trimming and J lost 7 bases; unmatched junction nucleotides: 5. Germline loops: CDR1 SGHRS, CDR2 YFSETQ. The CDR3 region is CASSLGGQGARNSPLHF. The CDR3 nucleotides are TGCGCCAGCAGCTTGGGGGGACAGGGGGCGAGGAATTCACCCCTCCACTTT. Full variable domain (missing parts from reference TRBV5-1 and TRBJ1-6): KAGVTQTPRYLIKTRGQQVTLSCSPISGHRSVSWYQQTPGQGLQFLFEYFSETQRNKGNFPGRFSGRQFSNSRSEMNVSTLELGDSALYLCASSLGGQGARNSPLHFGNGTRLTVT.

The sample holds one count of this clonotype. The chain is built from TRBV27 and TRBJ1-1, with D possibly being TRBD1 (6 bases). V was clipped by 6 bases and J by 4 bases, with 21 bases between them. The V gene's germline CDR1 is MNHEY and CDR2 SMNVEV (reference sequence). The CDR3 extends over 16 amino acids. CDR3 DNA: TGTGCCAGCAGCATCAAGTCATTAGGACAGACCACTGAAGCTTTCTTT. It yields the protein CASSIKSLGQTTEAFF.

This clonotype was counted only a few times. The chain employs TRBV4-3 and TRBJ2-7, with a weak D call TRBD2 (6 bases). Trimming removed 0 bases at V and 0 bases at J, with 9 bases between. Germline assignment: CDR1 LGHNA and CDR2 YSLEER. The CDR3 contains 15 residues. The CDR3 bases are TGCGCCAGCAGCCAAGAGACGGGGGTCTCCTACGAGCAGTACTTC. Protein sequence: CASSQETGVSYEQYF.

This clonotype was seen a handful of times. The chain is built from TRBV24-1 and TRBJ2-5; 7 positions match TRBD1. CDR1 KGHDR and CDR2 SFDVKD come from the germline V gene. V shed 0 bases, J shed 3 bases, and the junction held 6 bases outside the gene matches. The CDR3 runs to 16 residues. This CDR3 reads CATSDLPSRGKETQYF. The CDR3 DNA is TGTGCCACCAGTGATTTGCCGAGCAGGGGGAAAGAGACCCAGTACTTC.

The chain carries TRBV5-1 and TRBJ1-1; 7 positions match TRBD1. CDR1 and CDR2 from the germline V gene are SGHRS and YFSETQ. This CDR3 is 13 amino acids long. V dropped 4 bases and J dropped 4; count of bases not matched to a gene: 4. CDR3 sequence: CASSMGQLTEAFF. The CDR3 DNA sequence: TGCGCCAGCAGCATGGGACAGCTCACTGAAGCTTTCTTT.

This rearrangement joins TRBV2 to TRBJ1-2, with D possibly being TRBD1 (5 bases). Germline CDR1 is SNHLY and CDR2 is FYNNEI. This CDR3 is 15 amino acids long. V was cut by 2 bases and J by 3 bases, with 13 bases left in between. CDR3 in DNA: TGTGCCAGCAGTGAATGGAATCAGGGAGACTATGGCTACACCTTC. Protein: CASSEWNQGDYGYTF.

The chain links TRBV4-3 to TRBJ1-2; D remains unclear. This CDR3 is built from 16 residues. Germline V lookup: CDR1 LGHNA, CDR2 YSLEER. V was cut by 0 bases and J by 2 bases, with 13 bases left in between. CDR3 sequence reads: CASSQDLYGSNYGYTF. The CDR3 DNA reads TGCGCCAGCAGCCAAGACTTATACGGGTCAAACTATGGCTACACCTTC.

This clonotype turned up a few times. The J gene is TRBJ2-7, the V gene TRBV6-2 or TRBV6-3; the D is unclear. V was cut by 5 bases and J by 8 bases, with 10 bases left in between. Germline lookup yields CDR1 MNHEY and CDR2 SVGEGT. This CDR3 is built from 11 residues. CDR3 region: CASSRVQKQYF. CDR3 nucleotide sequence: TGTGCCAGCAGTCGGGTTCAAAAGCAGTACTTC.

This clonotype was observed a few times. The DNA of the CDR3 is TGCAGTGCTAGAGATTTGGGGGGGAAAATCAAGGGTACGCAGTATTTT. It yields the protein CSARDLGGKIKGTQYF. The chain carries TRBV20-1 and TRBJ2-3, with 7 positions matching TRBD2. The CDR3 has 16 amino acids. The trim removed 0 bases at V and 8 bases at J, leaving 14 bases unmatched. Germline V gene lookup returns CDR1 DFQATT and CDR2 SNEGSKA (reference sequence).

In DNA, the CDR3 is TGCGCCAGCAGCTTTAATAGCGGGAGCTCCTACAATGAGCAGTTCTTC. Protein sequence: CASSFNSGSSYNEQFF. This chain joins TRBV5-1 and TRBJ2-1; 9 nucleotides match TRBD2. The CDR3 totals 16 residues. Germline CDR1 is SGHRS and CDR2 is YFSETQ. Trimming took 2 bases from V and 0 from J; bases not matched to a gene: 3.

This clonotype has only a few counts. The chain employs TRBV29-1 and TRBJ2-7, with D perhaps being TRBD1 or TRBD2 (5 bases each). The germline V and J ends were trimmed by 1 base and 6 bases, with 19 bases remaining between them. This CDR3 has 15 amino acids. Germline V gives CDR1 SQVTM, CDR2 ANQGSEA. The CDR3 DNA reads as TGCAGCGTTGAAGGGCTTAGAGGGGACCTCCGCGAGCAGTACTTC. It encodes CSVEGLRGDLREQYF.

This clonotype occurred a few times. The chain combines TRBV7-9 with TRBJ2-3; weak D call: TRBD2 (7 bases). Germline CDR1 and CDR2: SEHNR and FQNEAQ (reference sequence). The CDR3 consists of 15 residues. V lost 7 bases and J lost 2, with 16 bases in between. The CDR3 coding sequence is TGTGCCAGCACGAGGTTGGGGGGGCCCACAGATACGCAGTATTTT. This encodes CASTRLGGPTDTQYF.

The chain has TRBV10-2 and TRBJ2-1; D perhaps matches TRBD2 (6 bases). V was cut by 7 bases and J by 7 bases, with 17 bases left in between. The CDR3 extends over 14 amino acids. CDR1 WSHSY and CDR2 SAAADI come from the germline V gene. CDR3 coding DNA: TGCGCCAGCAAAGCCGGGACTTCGGCTAATGAGCAGTTCTTC. It yields the protein CASKAGTSANEQFF.

This clonotype was detected only a few times. V gene TRBV4-2 combines with J gene TRBJ2-5; 10 bases are shared with TRBD2. Germline V gives CDR1 LGHNA, CDR2 YNFKEQ. CDR3 size: 16 residues. Trimming cost V 2 bases and J 1 base; bases outside gene matches: 4. The CDR3 loop is CASSQRSGGSQETQYF. In nucleotides, the CDR3 is TGTGCCAGCAGCCAACGTAGCGGGGGGTCCCAAGAGACCCAGTACTTC.